The 7 T cell receptor beta chains in this list originate from one sample, sequenced in a study of blood T cell repertoires in COVID-19. Measured with immunoSEQ multiplex PCR; TCRdb has only the in-frame clones, and not every one. This sample has more than 95,000 clones, with approximately 88% found just once. The sequencing input was peripheral blood. These receptors came from a woman in her sixties with acute or convalescent COVID-19.

This chain connects TRBV6-1 to TRBJ2-1; 8 nucleotides match TRBD1. V dropped 2 bases and J dropped 16; count of bases not matched to a gene: 7. Germline lookup yields CDR1 MNHNS and CDR2 SASEGT. The CDR3 contains 12 residues. The CDR3 sequence is CASSEHRDRFFF. The CDR3 region has the DNA TGTGCCAGCAGTGAACACCGGGACAGGTTCTTCTTC.

This rearrangement joins TRBV10-3 to TRBJ1-1; 7 bases map to TRBD1. The length of the CDR3 is 13 residues. Unmatched junction bases numbered 4, after V lost 8 bases and J lost 1 base. Germline loops: CDR1 ENHRY, CDR2 SYGVKD. The CDR3: CAIRDSGNTEAFF. CDR3 coding DNA: TGTGCCATCCGGGACAGCGGGAACACTGAAGCTTTCTTT.

This chain joins TRBV25-1 and TRBJ1-1, with D perhaps TRBD1 (5 bases). The CDR3 totals 15 residues. Trimming shortened V by 6 bases and J by 0 bases, and 14 bases separated the two germline ends. Looked up from germline, CDR1 is MGHDK and CDR2 is SYGVNS. The CDR3 sequence is CASSQGGFLNTEAFF. The CDR3, as DNA: TGTGCCAGCAGCCAGGGAGGGTTCTTGAACACTGAAGCTTTCTTT.

The V call is TRBV6-5, the J call TRBJ1-5, with D tentatively TRBD1 (6 bases). CDR3 length equals 15 residues. The germline V gene encodes CDR1 MNHEY and CDR2 SVGAGI. Deletions cut 5 bases from V and 2 bases from J, with 13 bases between. The CDR3 nucleotides are TGTGCCAGCAGTCACGGGACAAGACGCAATCAGCCCCAGCATTTT. Protein sequence: CASSHGTRRNQPQHF.

This clone turned up a few times. The chain joins TRBV27 to TRBJ2-7; 9 nucleotides line up with TRBD1. There are 14 residues in the CDR3. Germline CDR1 MNHEY, CDR2 SMNVEV (reference sequence). Trimming cost V 5 bases and J 2 bases; bases outside gene matches: 4. The DNA of the CDR3 is TGTGCCAGCAGTAAAGGGGACAGGGCCTACGAGCAGTACTTC. Translation: CASSKGDRAYEQYF.

The chain is built from TRBV19 and TRBJ1-1; the D is unclear. The V gene lost 4 bases and the J gene lost 6 bases, with 9 bases spanning the gap. The CDR3 runs 12 residues. CDR1 is LNHDA, CDR2 SQIVND, per germline (reference sequence). The CDR3 loop reads CASSTAPSEAFF. The CDR3 DNA reads as TGTGCCAGTAGTACCGCGCCCTCTGAAGCTTTCTTT.

The CDR3 reads CASRRTAGSPLHF. The CDR3 DNA follows: TGTGCCAGCAGGAGGACAGCTGGATCACCCCTCCACTTT. This chain joins TRBV3-1 (or the pseudogene TRBV3-2) and TRBJ1-6, with a possible D match to TRBD1 (6 bases). V was trimmed by 6 bases and J by 10 bases, leaving 13 bases between them. The germline V gene encodes CDR1 LGHDT and CDR2 YNNKEL (reference sequence). CDR3 length: 13 amino acids.